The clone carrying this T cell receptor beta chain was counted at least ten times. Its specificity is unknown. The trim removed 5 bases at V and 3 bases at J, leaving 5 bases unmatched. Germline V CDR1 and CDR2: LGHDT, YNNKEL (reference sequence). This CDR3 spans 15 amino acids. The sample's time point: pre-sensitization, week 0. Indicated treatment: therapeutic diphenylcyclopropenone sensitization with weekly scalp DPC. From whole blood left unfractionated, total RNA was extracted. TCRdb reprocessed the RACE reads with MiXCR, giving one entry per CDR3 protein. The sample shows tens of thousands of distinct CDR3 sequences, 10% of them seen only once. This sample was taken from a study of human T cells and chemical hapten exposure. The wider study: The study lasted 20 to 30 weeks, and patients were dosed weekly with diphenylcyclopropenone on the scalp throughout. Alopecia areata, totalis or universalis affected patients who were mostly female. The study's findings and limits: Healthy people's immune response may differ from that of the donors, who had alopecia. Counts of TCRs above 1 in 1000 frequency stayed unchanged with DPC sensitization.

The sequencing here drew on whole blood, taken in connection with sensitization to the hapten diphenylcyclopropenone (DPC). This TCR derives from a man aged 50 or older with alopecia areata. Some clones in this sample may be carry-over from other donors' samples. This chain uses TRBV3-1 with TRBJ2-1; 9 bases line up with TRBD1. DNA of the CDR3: TGTGCCAGCAGCGAGACAGGGGGTTTCTACAATGAGCAGTTCTTC. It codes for CASSETGGFYNEQFF.